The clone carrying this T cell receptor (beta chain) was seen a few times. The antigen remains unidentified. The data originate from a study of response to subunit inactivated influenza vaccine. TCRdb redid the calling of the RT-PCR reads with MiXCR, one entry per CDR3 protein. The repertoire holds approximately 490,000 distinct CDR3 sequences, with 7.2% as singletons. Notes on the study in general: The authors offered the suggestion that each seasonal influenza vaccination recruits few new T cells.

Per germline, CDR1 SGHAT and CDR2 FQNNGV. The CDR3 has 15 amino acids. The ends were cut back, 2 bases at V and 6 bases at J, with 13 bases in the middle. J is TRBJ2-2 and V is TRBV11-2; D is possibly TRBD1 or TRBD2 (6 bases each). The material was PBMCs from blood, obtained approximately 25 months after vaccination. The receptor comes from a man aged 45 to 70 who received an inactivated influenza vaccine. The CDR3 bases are TGTGCCAGCAGCTTAAGGGGGGCAGGGCCCGGGGAGCTGTTTTTT. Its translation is CASSLRGAGPGELFF. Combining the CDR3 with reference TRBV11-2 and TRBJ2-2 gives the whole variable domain EAGVAQSPRYKIIEKRQSVAFWCNPISGHATLYWYQQILGQGPKLLIQFQNNGVVDDSQLPKDRFSAERLKGVDSTLKIQPAKLEDSAVYLCASSLRGAGPGELFFGEGSRLTVL.